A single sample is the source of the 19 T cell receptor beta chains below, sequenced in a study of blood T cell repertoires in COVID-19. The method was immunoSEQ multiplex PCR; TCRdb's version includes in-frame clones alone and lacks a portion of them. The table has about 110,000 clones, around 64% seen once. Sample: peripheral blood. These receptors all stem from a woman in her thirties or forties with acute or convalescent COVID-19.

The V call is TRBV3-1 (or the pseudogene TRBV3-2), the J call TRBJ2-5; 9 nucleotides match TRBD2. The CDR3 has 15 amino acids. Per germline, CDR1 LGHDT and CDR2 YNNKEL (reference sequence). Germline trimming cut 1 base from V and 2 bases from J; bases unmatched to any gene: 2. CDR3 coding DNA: TGTGCCAGCAGCCAAGCTAGCGGGGATCAAGAGACCCAGTACTTC. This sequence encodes CASSQASGDQETQYF.

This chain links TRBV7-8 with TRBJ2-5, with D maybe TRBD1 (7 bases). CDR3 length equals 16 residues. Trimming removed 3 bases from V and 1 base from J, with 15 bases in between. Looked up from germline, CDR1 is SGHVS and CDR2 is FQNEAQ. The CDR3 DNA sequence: TGTGCCAGCAGCTTGGGTCCAGGGGGGATCCAAGAGACCCAGTACTTC. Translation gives CASSLGPGGIQETQYF.

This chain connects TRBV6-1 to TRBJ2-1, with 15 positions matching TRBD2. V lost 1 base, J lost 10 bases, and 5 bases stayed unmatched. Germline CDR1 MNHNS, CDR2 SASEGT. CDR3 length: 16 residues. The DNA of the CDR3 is TGTGCCAGCAGTGAAGGCAAGGGACTAGCGGGGGGAGAGCAGTTCTTC. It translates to CASSEGKGLAGGEQFF.

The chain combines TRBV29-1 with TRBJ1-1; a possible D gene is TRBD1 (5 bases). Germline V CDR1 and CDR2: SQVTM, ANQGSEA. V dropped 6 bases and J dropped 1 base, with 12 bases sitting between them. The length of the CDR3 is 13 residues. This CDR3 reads CSVAKTANTEAFF. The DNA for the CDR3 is TGCAGCGTCGCAAAGACAGCGAACACTGAAGCTTTCTTT.

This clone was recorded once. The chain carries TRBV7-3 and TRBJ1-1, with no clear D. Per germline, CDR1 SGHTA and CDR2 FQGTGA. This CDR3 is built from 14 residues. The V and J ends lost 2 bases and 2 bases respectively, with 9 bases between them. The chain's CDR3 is CASSLLAGNTEAFF. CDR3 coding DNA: TGTGCCAGCAGCTTACTTGCGGGTAACACTGAAGCTTTCTTT.

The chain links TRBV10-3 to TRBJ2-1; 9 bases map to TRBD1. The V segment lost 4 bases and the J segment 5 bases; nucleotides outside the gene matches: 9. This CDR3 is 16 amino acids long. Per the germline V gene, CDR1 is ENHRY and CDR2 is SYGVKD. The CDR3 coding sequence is TGTGCCATCAGTGCTAGTACCGGGACAGGGAACAATGAGCAGTTCTTC. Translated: CAISASTGTGNNEQFF.

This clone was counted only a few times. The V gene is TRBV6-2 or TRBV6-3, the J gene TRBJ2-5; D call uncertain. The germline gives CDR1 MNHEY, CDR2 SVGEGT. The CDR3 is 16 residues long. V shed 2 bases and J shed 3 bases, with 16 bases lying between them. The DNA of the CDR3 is TGTGCCAGCAGTTACCCCACAGTCTGGGCTGAAGAGACCCAGTACTTC. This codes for CASSYPTVWAEETQYF.

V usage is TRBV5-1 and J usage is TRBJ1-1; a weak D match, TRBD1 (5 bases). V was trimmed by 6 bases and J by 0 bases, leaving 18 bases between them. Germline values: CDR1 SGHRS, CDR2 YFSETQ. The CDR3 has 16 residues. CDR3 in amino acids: CASKRQEGSLNTEAFF. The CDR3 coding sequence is TGCGCCAGCAAGCGGCAGGAGGGGTCCTTGAACACTGAAGCTTTCTTT. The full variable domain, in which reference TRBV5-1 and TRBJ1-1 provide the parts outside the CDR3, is KAGVTQTPRYLIKTRGQQVTLSCSPISGHRSVSWYQQTPGQGLQFLFEYFSETQRNKGNFPGRFSGRQFSNSRSEMNVSTLELGDSALYLCASKRQEGSLNTEAFFGQGTRLTVV.

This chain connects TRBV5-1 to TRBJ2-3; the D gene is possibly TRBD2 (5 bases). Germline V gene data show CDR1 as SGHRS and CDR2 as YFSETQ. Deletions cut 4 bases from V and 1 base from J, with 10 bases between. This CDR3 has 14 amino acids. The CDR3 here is CASSPGEGTDTQYF. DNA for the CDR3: TGCGCCAGCAGCCCCGGGGAAGGCACAGATACGCAGTATTTT.

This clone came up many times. The CDR3 bases are TGTGCCAGCACCAGGGACAGGGGCACAGATACGCAGTATTTT. Amino acids: CASTRDRGTDTQYF. V gene TRBV27 combines with J gene TRBJ2-3, with 9 bases lining up with TRBD1. CDR1 is MNHEY and CDR2 is SMNVEV in the germline V gene (reference sequence). The CDR3 is 14 amino acids. V dropped 7 bases and J dropped 1; count of bases not matched to a gene: 3.

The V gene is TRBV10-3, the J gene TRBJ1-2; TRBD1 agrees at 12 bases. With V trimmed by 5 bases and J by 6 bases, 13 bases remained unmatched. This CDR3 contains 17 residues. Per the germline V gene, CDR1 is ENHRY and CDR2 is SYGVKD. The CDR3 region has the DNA TGTGCCATCAGTCCGGGACAGGGGGCAATGAGTCGAAATGGCTACACCTTC. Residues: CAISPGQGAMSRNGYTF.

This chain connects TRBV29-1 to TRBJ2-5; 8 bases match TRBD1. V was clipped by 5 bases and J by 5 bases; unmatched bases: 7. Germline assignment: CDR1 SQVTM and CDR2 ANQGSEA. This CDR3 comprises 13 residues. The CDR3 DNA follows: TGCAGCGTTACCGGACAGGGAGGCGAGACCCAGTACTTC. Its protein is CSVTGQGGETQYF.

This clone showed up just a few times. CDR3 in DNA: TGTGCCAGCAGTTTGACTGGGTATGAGCAAGAGACCCAGTACTTC. Residues: CASSLTGYEQETQYF. The gene calls are TRBV28 and TRBJ2-5; D unresolved. V was trimmed by 3 bases and J by 2 bases, leaving 13 bases between them. Germline V gives CDR1 MDHEN, CDR2 SYDVKM. The length of the CDR3 is 15 residues.

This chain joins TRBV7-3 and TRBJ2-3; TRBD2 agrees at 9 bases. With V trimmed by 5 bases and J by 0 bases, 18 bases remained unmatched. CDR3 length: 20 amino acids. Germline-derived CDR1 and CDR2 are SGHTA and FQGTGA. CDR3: CASSARSLAGGRHSTDTQYF. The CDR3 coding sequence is TGTGCCAGCAGCGCCAGATCCCTGGCGGGGGGGCGGCACAGCACAGATACGCAGTATTTT. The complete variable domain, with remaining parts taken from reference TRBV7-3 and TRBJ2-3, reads GAGVSQTPSNKVTEKGKYVELRCDPISGHTALYWYRQSLGQGPEFLIYFQGTGAADDSGLPNDRFFAVRPEGSVSTLKIQRTERGDSAVYLCASSARSLAGGRHSTDTQYFGPGTRLTVL.

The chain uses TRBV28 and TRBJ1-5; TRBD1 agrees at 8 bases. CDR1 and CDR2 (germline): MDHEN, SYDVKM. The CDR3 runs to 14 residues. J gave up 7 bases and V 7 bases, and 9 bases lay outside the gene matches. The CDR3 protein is CASNSGGRGQPQHF. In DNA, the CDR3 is TGTGCCAGCAATTCAGGGGGCCGGGGACAGCCCCAGCATTTT.

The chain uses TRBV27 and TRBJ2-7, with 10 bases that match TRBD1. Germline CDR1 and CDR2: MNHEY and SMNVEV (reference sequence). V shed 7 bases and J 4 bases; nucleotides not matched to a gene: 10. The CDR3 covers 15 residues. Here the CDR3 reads CASTRRTGGMYEQYF. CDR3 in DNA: TGTGCCAGCACCCGACGGACAGGGGGAATGTACGAGCAGTACTTC.

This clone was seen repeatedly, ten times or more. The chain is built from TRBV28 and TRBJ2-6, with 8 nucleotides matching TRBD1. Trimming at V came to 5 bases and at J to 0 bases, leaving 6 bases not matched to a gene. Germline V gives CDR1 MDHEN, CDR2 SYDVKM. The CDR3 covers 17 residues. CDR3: CASSRRQGSSGANVLTF. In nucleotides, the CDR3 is TGTGCCAGCAGTCGTCGACAGGGGAGCTCTGGGGCCAACGTCCTGACTTTC.

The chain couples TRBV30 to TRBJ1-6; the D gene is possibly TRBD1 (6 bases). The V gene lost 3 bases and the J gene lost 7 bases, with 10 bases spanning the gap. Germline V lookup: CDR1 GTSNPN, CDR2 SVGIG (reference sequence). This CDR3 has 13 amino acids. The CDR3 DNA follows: TGTGCCTGGAGGAGTACAGGGAATTCACCCCTCCACTTT. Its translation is CAWRSTGNSPLHF.

The CDR3, as DNA: TGTGCCTGGAGGACCAGGGGGGCGGGGAACCAAGAGACCCAGTACTTC. As protein: CAWRTRGAGNQETQYF. V is TRBV30 and J is TRBJ2-5; possible D gene TRBD1, 7 bases. The CDR3 is 16 residues long. Germline CDR1 GTSNPN, CDR2 SVGIG (reference sequence). V lost 3 bases to trimming and J lost 0 bases, with 17 bases between them.